The 5 T cell receptor beta chains given below trace back to one sample, sequenced in a study of blood T cell repertoires in COVID-19. Assay used: immunoSEQ multiplex PCR; TCRdb lists only in-frame clones, some missing. The table records some 200,000 clones, under 90% of them present only once. The sequenced sample consisted of PBMCs or T cells enriched from blood (not recorded which). These receptors were obtained from a woman in her 50s with acute COVID-19.

The DNA for the CDR3 is TGTGCCAGCAGTTACCAGACAGTTAACACTGAAGCTTTCTTT. Its protein is CASSYQTVNTEAFF. The V call is TRBV6-2 or TRBV6-3, the J call TRBJ1-1; D possibly corresponds to TRBD1 (5 bases). This CDR3 contains 14 residues. V shed 2 bases and J shed 2 bases, with 9 bases lying between them. Germline values: CDR1 MNHEY, CDR2 SVGEGT.

The chain recombines TRBV19 with TRBJ1-5; 10 bases match TRBD1. J was trimmed by 2 bases and V by 7 bases; bases with no gene match: 5. CDR3 length equals 15 residues. Germline CDR1 LNHDA, CDR2 SQIVND (reference sequence). CDR3 sequence: CASIGTGVGNQPQHF. CDR3 sequence (DNA): TGTGCCAGTATAGGGACAGGGGTGGGCAATCAGCCCCAGCATTTT.

This clone was found a few times. The chain links TRBV10-3 to TRBJ2-2, with D unresolved. CDR1 and CDR2 (germline): ENHRY, SYGVKD. The ends were cut back, 10 bases at V and 1 base at J, with 4 bases in the middle. The CDR3 runs to 11 residues. The CDR3 protein is CATLNTGELFF. As DNA, the CDR3 is TGTGCCACCCTGAACACCGGGGAGCTGTTTTTT.

This clone was found a few times. Here the CDR3 DNA reads TGTGCCAGCGGGGGACAGGGGGTGGCGAACACCATATATTTT. Translation: CASGGQGVANTIYF. The chain recombines TRBV2 with TRBJ1-3, with 11 bases aligning to TRBD1. V was clipped by 8 bases and J by 7 bases; unmatched bases: 7. CDR3 length equals 14 residues. CDR1 SNHLY and CDR2 FYNNEI come from the germline V gene.

This clone was observed at least ten times. The V and J genes are TRBV7-9 and TRBJ2-7, with D maybe TRBD1 (7 bases). Looked up from germline, CDR1 is SEHNR and CDR2 is FQNEAQ (reference sequence). Between the trimmed V and J ends, which lost 2 bases and 3 bases, there was a span of 17 bases. The CDR3 runs to 16 residues. The CDR3 nucleotides are TGTGCCAGCAGCTTAATACGGACAGGCGGGGTCTACGAGCAGTACTTC. Translating gives CASSLIRTGGVYEQYF.